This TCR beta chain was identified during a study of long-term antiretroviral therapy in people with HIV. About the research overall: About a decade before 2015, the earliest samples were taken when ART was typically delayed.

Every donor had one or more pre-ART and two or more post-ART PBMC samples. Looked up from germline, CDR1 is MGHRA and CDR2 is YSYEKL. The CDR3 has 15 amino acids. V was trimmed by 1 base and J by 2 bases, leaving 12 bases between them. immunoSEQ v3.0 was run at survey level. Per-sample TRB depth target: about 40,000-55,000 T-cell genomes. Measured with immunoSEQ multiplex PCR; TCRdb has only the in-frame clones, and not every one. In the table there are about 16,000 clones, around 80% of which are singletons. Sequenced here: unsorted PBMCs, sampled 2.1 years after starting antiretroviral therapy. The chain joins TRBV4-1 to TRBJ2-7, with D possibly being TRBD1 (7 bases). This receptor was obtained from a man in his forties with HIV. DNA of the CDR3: TGCGCCAGCAGCCAAGGTTCAGGGGGGCCCTACGAGCAGTACTTC. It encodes CASSQGSGGPYEQYF.